Listed below are T cell receptor beta chains from one sample, sequenced in a study of T cell clonotyping in hematopoietic cell transplantation. Assay: immunoSEQ multiplex PCR; the TCRdb copy retains only in-frame clones and omits some. There are 5,500 to 7,000 clones in the sample; approximately 87% occur only once, and around 15% lies in the top ten. The sample in question was peripheral blood mononuclear cells, obtained 180 days after allogeneic stem cell transplant. Receptors were obtained from a female patient in her fifties who had an allogeneic stem cell transplant from an unrelated donor, so the T cells may come from the graft donor. Some clones in this sample may be carry-over from other donors' samples. Each CDR3 is given with its conserved first and last residue. The D gene is left open where the match is weak. Clone size, where shown, is once, few, many, or a class for clones that have expanded.

TRBJ2-5 | - | TRBV5-1 | - | TGCGCCAGCCGGGGGTCGGGGGGCGAGACCCAGTACTTC | CASRGSGGETQYF
TRBJ1-3 | - | TRBV5-1 | - | TGCGCCAGCAGCTTGGGTGGGTCTGGAAACACCATATATTTT | CASSLGGSGNTIYF
TRBJ2-5 | once | TRBV7-2 | - | TGTGCCAGCAGCTCCCAAGAGACCCAGTACTTC | CASSSQETQYF
TRBJ1-1 | - | TRBV19 | - | TGTGCCAGTAGTCCCCGGACTTGGATGGACACTGAAGCTTTCTTT | CASSPRTWMDTEAFF
TRBJ2-7 | - | TRBV5-6 | - | TGTGCCAGCAGCGCCGACAGTTCCTACGAGCAGTACTTC | CASSADSSYEQYF
TRBJ2-7 | - | TRBV7-8 | - | TGTGCCAGCAGCTTTAGGGATGTGCTCACCTACGAGCAGTACTTC | CASSFRDVLTYEQYF
TRBJ1-3 | - | TRBV5-1 | - | TGCGCCAGCAGCTTGGGCGACAGCCCTGGAAACACCATATATTTT | CASSLGDSPGNTIYF
TRBJ1-6 | - | TRBV5-1 | - | TGCGCCAGCTGCTATGTCCCGGGGTCGACCCCTCGTTCACCCCTCCATTTT | CASCYVPGSTPRSPLHF
TRBJ1-5 | - | TRBV27 | - | TGTGCCAGCAAGGAGGGGATGGTTGGGAATCAGCCCCAGCATTTT | CASKEGMVGNQPQHF
TRBJ1-2 | - | TRBV5-1 | TRBD1 | TGCGCCAGCAGACGACGGACAGGGCAAATAGGCTACACCTTC | CASRRRTGQIGYTF
TRBJ1-6 | - | TRBV4-1 | - | TGCGCCAGCAGCCAAGATAGGCGGAGCCGGGCACCCCTCCACTTT | CASSQDRRSRAPLHF
TRBJ2-3 | - | TRBV6-6 | - | TGTGCCAGCGAGTGGGGGAGGGGACAGGTAGATACGCAGTATTTT | CASEWGRGQVDTQYF
TRBJ2-2 | few | TRBV5-1 | - | TGCGCCAGCAGCTTGGTGGGGGGGAACACCGGGGAGCTGTTTTTT | CASSLVGGNTGELFF
TRBJ1-6 | - | TRBV6-1 | - | TGTGCCAGCAGTGAAGACAGGAGCTCCTATAATTCACCCCTCCACTTT | CASSEDRSSYNSPLHF
TRBJ1-5 | - | TRBV19 | - | TGTGCCAGTAGTACAGGGAATGGGCAGCCCCAGCATTTT | CASSTGNGQPQHF
TRBJ1-6 | - | TRBV9 | - | TGTGCCAGCAGCGTAGGTTACTATAATTCACCCCTCCACTTT | CASSVGYYNSPLHF
TRBJ1-2 | - | TRBV29-1 | - | TGCAGCGTTGTGACAGTAAAGTCGTACTATGGCTACACCTTC | CSVVTVKSYYGYTF
TRBJ2-5 | - | TRBV5-4 | - | TGTGCCAGCAGCTTGAGAGGGCTGGAGACCCAGTACTTC | CASSLRGLETQYF
TRBJ1-6 | - | TRBV2 | TRBD1 | TGTGCCAGCCAATCCAGGGGGGAAAGAACCAATTCACCCCTCCACTTT | CASQSRGERTNSPLHF
TRBJ1-1 | once | TRBV6-6 | TRBD1 | TGTGCCAGCAACTCACAGGGGAAGACTGAAGCTTTCTTT | CASNSQGKTEAFF
TRBJ1-1 | - | TRBV10-3 | - | TGTGCCATCAGCAAGACAGACAACACTGAAGCTTTCTTT | CAISKTDNTEAFF
TRBJ2-5 | - | TRBV28 | - | TGTGCCAGCAGTTCGGGTGAAGAGACCCAGTACTTC | CASSSGEETQYF
TRBJ2-5 | - | TRBV6-5 | - | TGTGCCAGCACCCCCGATGGAAGGGGACAAGAGACCCAGTACTTC | CASTPDGRGQETQYF
TRBJ2-7 | - | TRBV2 | TRBD1 | TGTGCCAGCTTGGGACAGGGTTACGAGCAGTACTTC | CASLGQGYEQYF
TRBJ1-1 | - | TRBV5-6 | - | TGTGCCAGCAGCTATACGGACCATAGGGGCATGAACACTGAAGCTTTCTTT | CASSYTDHRGMNTEAFF
TRBJ2-3 | - | TRBV9 | - | TGTGCCAGCACACCCAGCTTTTTAGATACGCAGTATTTT | CASTPSFLDTQYF
TRBJ2-2 | - | TRBV6-1 | - | TGTGCCAGCAGTGAAGCGACAGACACCGGGGAGCTGTTTTTT | CASSEATDTGELFF
TRBJ1-6 | - | TRBV2 | TRBD1 | TGTGCCAGCAGGCCCGGACAGGGACGGAATTCACCCCTCCACTTT | CASRPGQGRNSPLHF
TRBJ2-7 | - | TRBV29-1 | - | TGCAGCGTTTTTTACGCTACCAACTCCTACGAGCAGTACTTC | CSVFYATNSYEQYF
TRBJ2-3 | - | TRBV6-4 | - | TGTGCCAGCAGTGTGCGGCTCACAGATACGCAGTATTTT | CASSVRLTDTQYF
TRBJ1-2 | - | TRBV2 | - | TGTGCCAGCATGGAGGGCATAAACTATGGCTACACCTTC | CASMEGINYGYTF
TRBJ2-3 | few | TRBV5-5 | - | TGTGCCAGCAGCTTAGGGGAGGGGGCCACAGATACGCAGTATTTT | CASSLGEGATDTQYF
TRBJ2-2 | - | TRBV4-1 | TRBD1 | TGCGCCAGCAGCCAGACTATATGGACAGGGGGCGGTTCCGGGGAGCTGTTTTTT | CASSQTIWTGGGSGELFF
TRBJ2-7 | few | TRBV19 | - | TGTGCCAGTAGTATGGGCAGGCTCTACGAGCAGTACTTC | CASSMGRLYEQYF
TRBJ1-4 | - | TRBV5-4 | - | TGTGCCAGCAGAGGAGGATCTAATGAAAAACTGTTTTTT | CASRGGSNEKLFF